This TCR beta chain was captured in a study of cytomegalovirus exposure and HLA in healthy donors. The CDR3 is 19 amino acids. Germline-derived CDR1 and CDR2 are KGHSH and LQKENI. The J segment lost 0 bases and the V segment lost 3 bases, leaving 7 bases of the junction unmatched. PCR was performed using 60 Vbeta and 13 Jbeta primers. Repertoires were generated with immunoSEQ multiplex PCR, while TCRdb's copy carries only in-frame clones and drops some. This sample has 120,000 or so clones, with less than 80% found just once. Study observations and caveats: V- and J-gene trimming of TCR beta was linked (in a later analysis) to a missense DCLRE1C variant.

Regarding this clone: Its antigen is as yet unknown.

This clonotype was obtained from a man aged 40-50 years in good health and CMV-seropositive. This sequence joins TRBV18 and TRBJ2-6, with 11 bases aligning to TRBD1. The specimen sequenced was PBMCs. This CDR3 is CASSPSGTGGISGANVLTF. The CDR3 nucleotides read TGTGCCAGCTCACCTTCCGGGACAGGGGGTATCTCTGGGGCCAACGTCCTGACTTTC.